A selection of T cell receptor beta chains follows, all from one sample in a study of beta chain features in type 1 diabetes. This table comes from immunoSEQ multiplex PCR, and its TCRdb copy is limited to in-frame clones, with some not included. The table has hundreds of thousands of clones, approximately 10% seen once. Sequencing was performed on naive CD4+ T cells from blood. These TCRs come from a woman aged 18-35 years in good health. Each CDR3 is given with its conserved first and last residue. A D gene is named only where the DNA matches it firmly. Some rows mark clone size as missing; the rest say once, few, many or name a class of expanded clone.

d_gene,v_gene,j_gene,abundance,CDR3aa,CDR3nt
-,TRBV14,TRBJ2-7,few,CASSRDEGFYEQYF,TGTGCCAGCAGCAGGGATGAGGGGTTCTACGAGCAGTACTTC
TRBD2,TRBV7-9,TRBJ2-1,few,CASSLPRVRVAGPYNEQFF,TGTGCCAGCAGCTTACCTCGTGTGAGAGTAGCGGGACCCTACAATGAGCAGTTCTTC
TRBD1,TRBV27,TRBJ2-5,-,CASRRDRLQETQYF,TGTGCCAGCAGAAGGGACAGATTACAAGAGACCCAGTACTTC
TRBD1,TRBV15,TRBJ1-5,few,CATSSGDRPQHF,TGTGCCACCAGCAGTGGGGACAGGCCCCAGCATTTT
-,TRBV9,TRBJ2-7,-,CASSRARSYEQYF,TGTGCCAGCAGCCGCGCGCGTTCCTACGAGCAGTACTTC
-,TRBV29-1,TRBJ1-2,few,CSVRNSGANYGYTF,TGCAGCGTGCGTAATTCAGGTGCTAACTATGGCTACACCTTC
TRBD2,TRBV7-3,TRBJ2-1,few,CASSFGGSAYNEQFF,TGTGCCAGCAGCTTCGGCGGGAGCGCCTACAATGAGCAGTTCTTC
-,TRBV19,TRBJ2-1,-,CASTGPVNDNEQFF,TGTGCCAGTACCGGGCCGGTGAACGACAATGAGCAGTTCTTC
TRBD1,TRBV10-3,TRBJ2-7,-,CAISEGQDSYEQYF,TGTGCCATCAGTGAAGGACAGGACTCCTACGAGCAGTACTTC
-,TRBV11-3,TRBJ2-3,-,CASRAYFGGIPDTQYF,TGTGCCAGCAGAGCTTATTTTGGCGGGATCCCAGATACGCAGTATTTT
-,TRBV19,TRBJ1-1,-,CASSMSLNTEAFF,TGTGCCAGTAGTATGTCTTTGAACACTGAAGCTTTCTTT
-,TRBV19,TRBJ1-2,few,CASTSPAGSAGYGYTF,TGTGCCAGTACCTCCCCAGCAGGCAGTGCTGGCTATGGCTACACCTTC
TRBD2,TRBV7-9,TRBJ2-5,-,CASSRSGRGETQYF,TGTGCCAGCAGCCGCAGCGGGAGAGGCGAGACCCAGTACTTC
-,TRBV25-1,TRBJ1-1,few,CASTPTGAATFF,TGTGCCAGCACCCCGACTGGGGCGGCCACTTTCTTT
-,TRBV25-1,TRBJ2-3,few,CASRTFLGIGTDTQYF,TGTGCCAGCAGGACCTTCCTGGGCATTGGCACAGATACGCAGTATTTT
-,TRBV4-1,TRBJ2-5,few,CASSQGAGRKQETQYF,TGCGCCAGCAGCCAAGGGGCAGGGAGGAAGCAAGAGACCCAGTACTTC
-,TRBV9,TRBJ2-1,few,CASSVGAARYNEQFF,TGTGCCAGCAGCGTAGGAGCGGCCAGATACAATGAGCAGTTCTTC
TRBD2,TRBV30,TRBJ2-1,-,CAFRLAGGNEQFF,TGTGCCTTCCGACTAGCGGGAGGGAATGAGCAGTTCTTC
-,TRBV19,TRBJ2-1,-,CASSIRLALDEQFF,TGTGCCAGTAGTATCCGGCTAGCGTTGGATGAGCAGTTCTTC
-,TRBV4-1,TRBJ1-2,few,CASSQDGRIYGYTF,TGCGCCAGCAGCCAAGACGGTAGGATCTATGGCTACACCTTC
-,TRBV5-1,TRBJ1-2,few,CASSSQETNYGYTF,TGCGCCAGCAGCTCCCAGGAGACTAACTATGGCTACACCTTC
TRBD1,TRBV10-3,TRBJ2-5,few,CAISPGQGQETQYF,TGTGCCATCAGTCCGGGACAGGGACAAGAGACCCAGTACTTC
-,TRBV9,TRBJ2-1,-,CASSVAGSRDNEQFF,TGTGCCAGCAGCGTTGCGGGGAGTAGGGACAATGAGCAGTTCTTC
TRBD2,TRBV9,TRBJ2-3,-,CASSVDPSGRITDTQYF,TGTGCCAGCAGCGTAGATCCTAGCGGGAGGATCACAGATACGCAGTATTTT
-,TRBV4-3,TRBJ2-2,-,CASSQDPTRRALFF,TGCGCCAGCAGCCAAGACCCTACTCGGAGGGCGCTGTTTTTT
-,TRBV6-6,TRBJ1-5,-,CASSRTDGNQPQHF,TGTGCCAGCAGCCGAACGGACGGAAATCAGCCCCAGCATTTT
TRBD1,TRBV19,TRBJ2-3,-,CARRSRDRRTDTQYF,TGTGCCAGAAGAAGTCGGGACAGGAGAACAGATACGCAGTATTTT
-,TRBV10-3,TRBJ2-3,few,CAMGLVSGDTQYF,TGTGCCATGGGACTCGTATCAGGAGATACGCAGTATTTT
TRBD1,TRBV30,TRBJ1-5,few,CAWSVQGGNQPQHF,TGTGCCTGGAGTGTACAGGGGGGCAATCAGCCCCAGCATTTT
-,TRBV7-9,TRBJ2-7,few,CASSYGEVGEQYF,TGTGCCAGCAGCTACGGGGAGGTCGGCGAGCAGTACTTC
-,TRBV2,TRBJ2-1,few,CASSDVIGGGEQFF,TGTGCCAGCAGTGACGTGATAGGGGGAGGTGAGCAGTTCTTC
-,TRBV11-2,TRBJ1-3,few,CASSFAPGSYSGNTIYF,TGTGCCAGCAGCTTCGCCCCAGGATCATACTCTGGAAACACCATATATTTT
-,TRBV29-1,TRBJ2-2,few,CSVVPLGSENTGELFF,TGCAGCGTTGTGCCCCTTGGAAGTGAGAACACCGGGGAGCTGTTTTTT
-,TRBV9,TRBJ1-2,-,CASSVVPGAAGFRGYTF,TGTGCCAGCAGCGTAGTCCCCGGGGCAGCGGGATTTCGGGGCTACACCTTC
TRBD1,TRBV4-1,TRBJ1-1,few,CASSLGTGDKDFF,TGCGCCAGCAGCCTCGGGACAGGGGATAAGGATTTCTTT
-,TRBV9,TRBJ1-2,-,CASSVGTEVNYGYTF,TGTGCCAGCAGCGTAGGGACGGAGGTTAACTATGGCTACACCTTC
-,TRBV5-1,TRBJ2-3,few,CASSLGIKSTDTQYF,TGCGCCAGCAGCCTGGGGATAAAAAGCACAGATACGCAGTATTTT
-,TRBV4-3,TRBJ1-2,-,CASSRSRDRPYGYTF,TGCGCCAGCAGCCGTAGCCGGGACCGGCCCTATGGCTACACCTTC
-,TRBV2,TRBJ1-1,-,CASSTGTRNTEAFF,TGTGCCAGCAGTACGGGGACTAGAAACACTGAAGCTTTCTTT
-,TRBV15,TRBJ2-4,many,CATSRVNIQYF,TGTGCCACCAGCAGAGTGAACATTCAGTACTTC
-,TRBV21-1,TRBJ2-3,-,CASSKKGQKGDFTDTQYF,TGTGCCAGCAGCAAAAAAGGGCAGAAGGGGGACTTCACAGATACGCAGTATTTT